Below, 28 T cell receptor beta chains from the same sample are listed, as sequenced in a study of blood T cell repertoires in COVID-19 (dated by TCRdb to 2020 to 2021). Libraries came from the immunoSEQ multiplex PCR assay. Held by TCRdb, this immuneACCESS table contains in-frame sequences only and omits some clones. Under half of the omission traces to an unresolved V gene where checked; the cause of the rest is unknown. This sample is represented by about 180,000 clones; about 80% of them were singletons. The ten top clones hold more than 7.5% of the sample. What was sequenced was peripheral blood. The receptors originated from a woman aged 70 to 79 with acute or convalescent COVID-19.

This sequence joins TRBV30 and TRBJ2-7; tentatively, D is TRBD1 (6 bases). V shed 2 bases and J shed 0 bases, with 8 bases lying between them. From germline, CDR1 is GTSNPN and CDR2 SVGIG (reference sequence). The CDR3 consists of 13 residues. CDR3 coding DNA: TGTGCCTGGAGTAGGGGGAGCTCCTACGAGCAGTACTTC. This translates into CAWSRGSSYEQYF.

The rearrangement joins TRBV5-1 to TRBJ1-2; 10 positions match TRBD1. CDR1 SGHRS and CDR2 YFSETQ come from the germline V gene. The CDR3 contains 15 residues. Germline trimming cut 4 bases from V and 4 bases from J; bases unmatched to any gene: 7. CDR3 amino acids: CASSEGTGASYGYTF. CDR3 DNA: TGCGCCAGCAGCGAGGGGACAGGGGCGTCCTATGGCTACACCTTC.

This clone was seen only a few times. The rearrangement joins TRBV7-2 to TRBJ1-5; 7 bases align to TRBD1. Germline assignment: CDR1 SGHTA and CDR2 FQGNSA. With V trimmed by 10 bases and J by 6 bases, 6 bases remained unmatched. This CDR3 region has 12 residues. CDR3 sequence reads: CATRTGAQPQHF. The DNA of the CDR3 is TGTGCCACTCGTACAGGGGCTCAGCCCCAGCATTTT.

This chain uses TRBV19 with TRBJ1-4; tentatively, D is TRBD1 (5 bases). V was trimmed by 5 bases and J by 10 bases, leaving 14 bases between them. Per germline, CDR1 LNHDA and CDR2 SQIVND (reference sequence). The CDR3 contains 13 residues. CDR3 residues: CASSDQGVRKLFF. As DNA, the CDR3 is TGTGCCAGTAGTGACCAGGGTGTCCGAAAACTGTTTTTT.

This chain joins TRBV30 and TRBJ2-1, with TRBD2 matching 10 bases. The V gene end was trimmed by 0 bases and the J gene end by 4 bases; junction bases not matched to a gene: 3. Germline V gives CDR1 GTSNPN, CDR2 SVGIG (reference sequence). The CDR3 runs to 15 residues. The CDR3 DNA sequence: TGTGCCTGGAGTGTACCTAGCGGGGGTTACAATGAGCAGTTCTTC. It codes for CAWSVPSGGYNEQFF. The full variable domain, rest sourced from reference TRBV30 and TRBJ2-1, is SQTIHQWPATLVQPVGSPLSLECTVEGTSNPNLYWYRQAAGRGLQLLFYSVGIGQISSEVPQNLSASRPQDRQFILSSKKLLLSDSGFYLCAWSVPSGGYNEQFFGPGTRLTVL.

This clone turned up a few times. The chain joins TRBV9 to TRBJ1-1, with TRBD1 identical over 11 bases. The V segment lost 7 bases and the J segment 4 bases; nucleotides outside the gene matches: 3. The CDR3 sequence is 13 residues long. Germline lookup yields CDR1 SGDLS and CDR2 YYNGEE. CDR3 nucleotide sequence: TGTGCCAGCTCCGGGACAGGGGGCACTGAAGCTTTCTTT. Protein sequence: CASSGTGGTEAFF.

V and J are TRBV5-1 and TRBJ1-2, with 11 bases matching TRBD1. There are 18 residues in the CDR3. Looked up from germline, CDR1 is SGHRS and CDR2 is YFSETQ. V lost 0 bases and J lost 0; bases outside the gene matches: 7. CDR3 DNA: TGCGCCAGCAGCTTGGGGACAGGGGGCCGACTCGCTAACTATGGCTACACCTTC. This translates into CASSLGTGGRLANYGYTF. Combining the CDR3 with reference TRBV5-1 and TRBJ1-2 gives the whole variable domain KAGVTQTPRYLIKTRGQQVTLSCSPISGHRSVSWYQQTPGQGLQFLFEYFSETQRNKGNFPGRFSGRQFSNSRSEMNVSTLELGDSALYLCASSLGTGGRLANYGYTFGSGTRLTVV.

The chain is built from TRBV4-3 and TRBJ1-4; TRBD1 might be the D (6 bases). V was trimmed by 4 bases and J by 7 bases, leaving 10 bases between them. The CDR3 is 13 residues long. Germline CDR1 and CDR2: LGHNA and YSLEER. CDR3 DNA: TGCGCCAGCAGCCGGCAGGGGATTGAAAAACTGTTTTTT. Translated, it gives CASSRQGIEKLFF.

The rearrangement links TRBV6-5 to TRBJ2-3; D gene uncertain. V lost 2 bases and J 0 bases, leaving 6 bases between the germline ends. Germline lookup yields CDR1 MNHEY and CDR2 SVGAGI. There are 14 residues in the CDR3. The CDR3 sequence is CASSYMASTDTQYF. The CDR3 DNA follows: TGTGCCAGCAGTTACATGGCTAGCACAGATACGCAGTATTTT.

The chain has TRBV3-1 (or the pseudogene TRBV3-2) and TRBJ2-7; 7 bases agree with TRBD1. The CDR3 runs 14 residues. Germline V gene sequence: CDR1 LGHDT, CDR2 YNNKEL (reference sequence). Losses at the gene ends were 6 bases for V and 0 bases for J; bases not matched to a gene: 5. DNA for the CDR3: TGTGCCAGCAGAAACCGGGACAGCTCCTACGAGCAGTACTTC. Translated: CASRNRDSSYEQYF.

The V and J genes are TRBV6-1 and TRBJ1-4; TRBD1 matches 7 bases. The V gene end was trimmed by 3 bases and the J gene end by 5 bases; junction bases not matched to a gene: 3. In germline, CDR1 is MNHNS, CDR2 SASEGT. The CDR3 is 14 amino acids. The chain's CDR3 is CASSEGQTNEKLFF. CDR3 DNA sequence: TGTGCCAGCAGTGAGGGACAGACGAATGAAAAACTGTTTTTT.

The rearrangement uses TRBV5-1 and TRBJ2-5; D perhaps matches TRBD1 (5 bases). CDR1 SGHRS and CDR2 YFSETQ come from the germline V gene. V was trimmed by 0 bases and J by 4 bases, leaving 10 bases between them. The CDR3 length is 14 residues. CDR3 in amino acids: CASSLVTDRETQYF. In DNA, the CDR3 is TGCGCCAGCAGCTTGGTGACAGACAGAGAGACCCAGTACTTC.

Written as DNA, the CDR3 is TGTGCCAGTAGAATGCAGGGGGCGACGATTCAGCCCCAGCATTTT. Residues: CASRMQGATIQPQHF. V gene TRBV19 combines with J gene TRBJ1-5; 8 bases line up with TRBD1. V gave up 6 bases and J gave up 6 bases; unmatched junction bases: 10. CDR1 is LNHDA, CDR2 SQIVND, per germline (reference sequence). The CDR3 has 15 amino acids.

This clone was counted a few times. DNA for the CDR3: TGTGCCATCAGTGAGTCGTCTGCGGGCACTGAAGCTTTCTTT. Its translation: CAISESSAGTEAFF. This chain joins TRBV10-3 and TRBJ1-1, with D unresolved. V lost 0 bases, J lost 4 bases, and 9 bases lay in between. This CDR3 has 14 amino acids. Germline V gene sequence: CDR1 ENHRY, CDR2 SYGVKD.

The CDR3 DNA follows: TGCGCCAGCAGCTTGGAACCGGGAACGAACACCGGGGAGCTGTTTTTT. This translates into CASSLEPGTNTGELFF. V gene TRBV5-1 combines with J gene TRBJ2-2; maybe TRBD2 (5 bases). The V and J ends lost 0 bases and 0 bases respectively, with 9 bases between them. The CDR3 consists of 16 residues. The V gene's germline CDR1 is SGHRS and CDR2 YFSETQ.

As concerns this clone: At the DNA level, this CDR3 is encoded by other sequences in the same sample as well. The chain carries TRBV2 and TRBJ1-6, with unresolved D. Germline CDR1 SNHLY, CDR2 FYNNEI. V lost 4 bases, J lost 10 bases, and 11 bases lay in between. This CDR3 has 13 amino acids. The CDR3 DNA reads TGTGCCAGCAGTGGAGGGTTGGGGTCACCCCTCCACTTT. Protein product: CASSGGLGSPLHF.

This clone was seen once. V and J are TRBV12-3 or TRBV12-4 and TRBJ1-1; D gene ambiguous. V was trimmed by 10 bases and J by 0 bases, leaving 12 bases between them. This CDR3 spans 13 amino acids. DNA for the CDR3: TGTGCCACTCACGACATTCTGAACACTGAAGCTTTCTTT. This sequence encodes CATHDILNTEAFF.

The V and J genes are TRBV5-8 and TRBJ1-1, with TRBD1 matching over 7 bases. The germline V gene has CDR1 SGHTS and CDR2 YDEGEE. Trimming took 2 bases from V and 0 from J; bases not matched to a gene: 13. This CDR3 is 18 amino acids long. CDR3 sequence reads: CASSFSFGTDSMNTEAFF. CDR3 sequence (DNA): TGTGCCAGCAGCTTTTCCTTCGGGACAGATAGCATGAACACTGAAGCTTTCTTT. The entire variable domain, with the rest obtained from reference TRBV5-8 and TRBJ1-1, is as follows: EAGVTQSPTHLIKTRGQQATLRCSPISGHTSVYWYQQALGLGLQFLLWYDEGEERNRGNFPPRFSGRQFPNYSSELNVNALELEDSALYLCASSFSFGTDSMNTEAFFGQGTRLTVV.

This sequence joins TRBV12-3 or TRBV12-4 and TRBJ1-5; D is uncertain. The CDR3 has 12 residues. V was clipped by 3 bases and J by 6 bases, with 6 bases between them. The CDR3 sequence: CASSFGVQPQHF. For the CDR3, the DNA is TGTGCCAGCAGTTTCGGAGTTCAGCCCCAGCATTTT.

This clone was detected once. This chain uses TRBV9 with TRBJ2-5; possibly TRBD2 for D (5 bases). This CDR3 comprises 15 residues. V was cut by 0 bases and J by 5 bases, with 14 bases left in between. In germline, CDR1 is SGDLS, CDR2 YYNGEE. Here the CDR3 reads CASSVAGSSRETQYF. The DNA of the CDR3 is TGTGCCAGCAGCGTAGCGGGAAGTAGCCGGGAGACCCAGTACTTC. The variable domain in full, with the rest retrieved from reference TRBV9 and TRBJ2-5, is DSGVTQTPKHLITATGQRVTLRCSPRSGDLSVYWYQQSLDQGLQFLIQYYNGEERAKGNILERFSAQQFPDLHSELNLSSLELGDSALYFCASSVAGSSRETQYFGPGTRLLVL.

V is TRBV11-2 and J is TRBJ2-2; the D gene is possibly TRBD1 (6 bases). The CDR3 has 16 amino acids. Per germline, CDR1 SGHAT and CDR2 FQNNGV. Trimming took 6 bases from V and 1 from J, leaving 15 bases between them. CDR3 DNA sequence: TGTGCCAGCAGTAAGGGGGACACAGGGAACACCGGGGAGCTGTTTTTT. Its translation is CASSKGDTGNTGELFF.

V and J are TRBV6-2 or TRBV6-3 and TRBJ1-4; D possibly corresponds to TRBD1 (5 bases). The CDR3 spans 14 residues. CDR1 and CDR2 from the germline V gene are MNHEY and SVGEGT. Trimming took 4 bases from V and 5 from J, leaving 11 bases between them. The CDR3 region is CASSFLGANEKLFF. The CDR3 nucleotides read TGTGCCAGCAGTTTCCTAGGGGCAAATGAAAAACTGTTTTTT.

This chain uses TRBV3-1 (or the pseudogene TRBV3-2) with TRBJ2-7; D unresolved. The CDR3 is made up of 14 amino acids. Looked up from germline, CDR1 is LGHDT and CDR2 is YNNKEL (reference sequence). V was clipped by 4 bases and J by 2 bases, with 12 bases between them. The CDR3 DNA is TGTGCCAGCAGCCGGCACGGGTCGCCCTACGAGCAGTACTTC. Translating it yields CASSRHGSPYEQYF.

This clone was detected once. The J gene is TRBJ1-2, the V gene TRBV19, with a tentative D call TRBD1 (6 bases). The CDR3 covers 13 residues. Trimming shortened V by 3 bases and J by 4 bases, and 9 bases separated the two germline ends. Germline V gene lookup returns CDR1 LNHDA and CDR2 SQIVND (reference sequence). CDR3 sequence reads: CASSIGQTYGYTF. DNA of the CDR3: TGTGCCAGTAGTATTGGACAGACCTATGGCTACACCTTC.

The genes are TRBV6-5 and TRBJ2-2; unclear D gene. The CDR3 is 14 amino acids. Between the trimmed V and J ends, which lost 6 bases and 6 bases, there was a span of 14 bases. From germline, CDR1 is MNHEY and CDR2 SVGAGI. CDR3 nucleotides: TGTGCCAGCAGGCATCCCGGTAGTCCCGGGGAGCTGTTTTTT. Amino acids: CASRHPGSPGELFF.

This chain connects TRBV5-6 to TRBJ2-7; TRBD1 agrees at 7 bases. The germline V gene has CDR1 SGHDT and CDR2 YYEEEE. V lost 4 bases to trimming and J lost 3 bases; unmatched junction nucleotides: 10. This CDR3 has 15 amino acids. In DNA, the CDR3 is TGTGCCAGCAGCCCAATACAGGGGCTAATCTACGAGCAGTACTTC. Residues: CASSPIQGLIYEQYF.

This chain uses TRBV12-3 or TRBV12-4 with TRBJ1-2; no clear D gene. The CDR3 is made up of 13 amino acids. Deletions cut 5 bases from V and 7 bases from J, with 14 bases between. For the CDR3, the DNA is TGTGCCAGCAGTAGAGACCGGGAAAGTGGCTACACCTTC. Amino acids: CASSRDRESGYTF.

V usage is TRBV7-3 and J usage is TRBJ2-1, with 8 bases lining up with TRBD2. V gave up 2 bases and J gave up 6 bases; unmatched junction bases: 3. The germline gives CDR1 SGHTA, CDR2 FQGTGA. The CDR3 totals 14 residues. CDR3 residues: CASSLAGGGNEQFF. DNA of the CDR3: TGTGCCAGCAGCTTAGCGGGGGGTGGCAATGAGCAGTTCTTC.